This T cell receptor (beta chain) was found in a study of shared clonotypes between healthy human individuals. Positive CCR7 selection of CD45RO-negative cells yielded the naive CD8 cells, and terminally differentiated effector memory CD45RA+ cells were excluded. The repertoire was sequenced with immunoSEQ multiplex PCR; TCRdb's copy has only in-frame clones and lacks some. Of about 800,000 clones listed, about 96% were seen once; the top ten hold about 0.22%. V gave up 4 bases and J gave up 4 bases; unmatched junction bases: 10. The CDR3 spans 15 residues. Germline CDR1 SQVTM, CDR2 ANQGSEA. The chain couples TRBV29-1 to TRBJ2-7, with 10 positions matching TRBD2. Material: naive CD8+ T cells sorted from blood. The sequence derives from a man aged 25 to 40 in good health. CDR3 in amino acids: CSVGLAGEIRYEQYF. CDR3 sequence (DNA): TGCAGCGTTGGACTAGCGGGTGAGATCCGATACGAGCAGTACTTC.